Listed below are T cell receptor beta chains from one sample, sequenced in a study of blood T cell repertoires in COVID-19. Some clones are missing from TCRdb's copy, which holds only in-frame ones; the method was immunoSEQ multiplex PCR. The table records some 260,000 clones, approximately 80% of them present only once. Sequences were obtained from peripheral blood. The receptors here all came from a woman of 80 years or more with active or convalescent COVID-19. CDR3s include the opening cysteine and the closing phenylalanine or tryptophan. D genes are given only for firm matches. Some rows mark clone size as missing; the rest say once, few, many or name a class of expanded clone.

CDR3 protein: CASSLTGTGGDGYTF
CDR3 DNA: TGTGCCAGCAGCCTTACCGGGACAGGGGGAGATGGCTACACCTTC
V gene: TRBV6-2/TRBV6-3
J gene: TRBJ1-2
D gene: TRBD1
clone size: few

CDR3 protein: CASSLVSGHEQYF
CDR3 DNA: TGTGCCAGCAGCTTGGTATCGGGTCACGAGCAGTACTTC
V gene: TRBV5-6
J gene: TRBJ2-7
D gene: NA
clone size: NA

CDR3 protein: CSVQVTLNTEAFF
CDR3 DNA: TGCAGCGTTCAGGTGACACTGAACACTGAAGCTTTCTTT
V gene: TRBV29-1
J gene: TRBJ1-1
D gene: NA
clone size: NA

CDR3 protein: CASSWGSGLDGYTF
CDR3 DNA: TGTGCCAGCAGCTGGGGCTCAGGGTTGGATGGCTACACCTTC
V gene: TRBV5-6
J gene: TRBJ1-2
D gene: NA
clone size: NA

CDR3 protein: CASSLKVQRDPYEQYF
CDR3 DNA: TGCGCCAGCAGCTTGAAGGTCCAGCGGGACCCCTACGAGCAGTACTTC
V gene: TRBV5-1
J gene: TRBJ2-7
D gene: TRBD2
clone size: NA

CDR3 protein: CASSLGSGVNEQFF
CDR3 DNA: TGCGCCAGCAGCTTGGGGTCCGGGGTCAATGAGCAGTTCTTC
V gene: TRBV5-1
J gene: TRBJ2-1
D gene: NA
clone size: NA

CDR3 protein: CASSPSTRLNEKLFF
CDR3 DNA: TGTGCCAGCAGCCCTAGTACGAGACTTAATGAAAAACTGTTTTTT
V gene: TRBV9
J gene: TRBJ1-4
D gene: NA
clone size: NA

CDR3 protein: CAWRRWDRGLQRETQYF
CDR3 DNA: TGTGCCTGGAGGCGGTGGGACAGGGGGTTACAAAGAGAGACCCAGTACTTC
V gene: TRBV30
J gene: TRBJ2-5
D gene: TRBD1
clone size: NA

CDR3 protein: CASNPGSSNQPQHF
CDR3 DNA: TGTGCCAGCAACCCCGGGAGTAGCAATCAGCCCCAGCATTTT
V gene: TRBV28
J gene: TRBJ1-5
D gene: NA
clone size: NA

CDR3 protein: CASSESSNYGYTF
CDR3 DNA: TGTGCCAGCAGTGAGTCGTCTAACTATGGCTACACCTTC
V gene: TRBV2
J gene: TRBJ1-2
D gene: NA
clone size: NA

CDR3 protein: CASSIGVGGNQPQHF
CDR3 DNA: TGTGCCAGTAGTATAGGTGTAGGAGGTAATCAGCCCCAGCATTTT
V gene: TRBV19
J gene: TRBJ1-5
D gene: NA
clone size: NA

CDR3 protein: CATSRAQGQGGTEAFF
CDR3 DNA: TGTGCCACCAGCAGAGCACAAGGACAGGGGGGGACTGAAGCTTTCTTT
V gene: TRBV15
J gene: TRBJ1-1
D gene: TRBD1
clone size: NA

CDR3 protein: CASSLGTGRTSWYF
CDR3 DNA: TGCGCCAGCAGCTTGGGGACAGGGAGAACGTCGTGGTACTTC
V gene: TRBV5-1
J gene: TRBJ2-7
D gene: TRBD1
clone size: NA

CDR3 protein: CASSFIPGSPYEQYF
CDR3 DNA: TGCGCCAGCAGCTTCATTCCGGGATCGCCCTACGAGCAGTACTTC
V gene: TRBV5-1
J gene: TRBJ2-7
D gene: NA
clone size: few

CDR3 protein: CASSITGSEIYEQYF
CDR3 DNA: TGTGCCAGTAGTATTACGGGATCCGAAATCTACGAGCAGTACTTC
V gene: TRBV19
J gene: TRBJ2-7
D gene: NA
clone size: NA

CDR3 protein: CASSLVGGVYNEQFF
CDR3 DNA: TGTGCCAGCAGCTTGGTTGGGGGGGTCTACAATGAGCAGTTCTTC
V gene: TRBV5-4
J gene: TRBJ2-1
D gene: TRBD2
clone size: NA

CDR3 protein: CASSLTRAGQYF
CDR3 DNA: TGTGCCAGCAGTTTAACTAGGGCGGGGCAGTACTTC
V gene: TRBV12-3/TRBV12-4
J gene: TRBJ2-7
D gene: NA
clone size: NA

CDR3 protein: CASSSSVAVENF
CDR3 DNA: TGTGCCAGCAGCTCTTCGGTTGCCGTTGAGAACTTC
V gene: TRBV5-5
J gene: TRBJ2-5
D gene: NA
clone size: NA

CDR3 protein: CASSPGTGSLAFF
CDR3 DNA: TGTGCCAGCAGCCCGGGGACAGGGTCTTTGGCTTTCTTT
V gene: TRBV3-1/TRBV3-2
J gene: TRBJ1-1
D gene: TRBD1
clone size: NA

CDR3 protein: CATRRPDNPNTGELFF
CDR3 DNA: TGTGCCACCCGACGCCCGGACAATCCGAACACCGGGGAGCTGTTTTTT
V gene: TRBV24-1
J gene: TRBJ2-2
D gene: NA
clone size: once

CDR3 protein: CASSPGDLYGYTF
CDR3 DNA: TGCGCCAGCAGCCCAGGGGACCTCTATGGCTACACCTTC
V gene: TRBV5-1
J gene: TRBJ1-2
D gene: NA
clone size: NA

CDR3 protein: CASSLEGLASYEQYF
CDR3 DNA: TGTGCCAGCAGCCTCGAGGGGCTAGCGAGTTACGAGCAGTACTTC
V gene: TRBV6-5
J gene: TRBJ2-7
D gene: NA
clone size: NA

CDR3 protein: CASSLDRGRGEQYF
CDR3 DNA: TGCGCCAGCAGCTTGGACAGGGGGCGGGGAGAGCAGTACTTC
V gene: TRBV5-1
J gene: TRBJ2-7
D gene: TRBD1
clone size: NA

CDR3 protein: CASSQNHPGPRPNYGYTF
CDR3 DNA: TGTGCCAGCTCACAGAACCACCCAGGGCCTCGGCCCAACTATGGCTACACCTTC
V gene: TRBV18
J gene: TRBJ1-2
D gene: NA
clone size: NA

CDR3 protein: CASSSYRTGTAYSGNTIYF
CDR3 DNA: TGTGCCAGCAGCTCGTACAGAACCGGGACAGCCTACTCTGGAAACACCATATATTTT
V gene: TRBV7-6
J gene: TRBJ1-3
D gene: TRBD1
clone size: NA

CDR3 protein: CASSLTGQAYEQYF
CDR3 DNA: TGCGCCAGCAGCTTGACGGGACAGGCATACGAGCAGTACTTC
V gene: TRBV5-1
J gene: TRBJ2-7
D gene: TRBD1
clone size: many

CDR3 protein: CASSPHGTTNNEQFF
CDR3 DNA: TGTGCCAGCAGCCCACACGGGACTACAAACAATGAGCAGTTCTTC
V gene: TRBV3-1/TRBV3-2
J gene: TRBJ2-1
D gene: TRBD2
clone size: NA

CDR3 protein: CASRETSGRGNEQFF
CDR3 DNA: TGTGCCAGTAGAGAGACTAGCGGGAGAGGCAATGAGCAGTTCTTC
V gene: TRBV19
J gene: TRBJ2-1
D gene: TRBD2
clone size: NA

CDR3 protein: CASSTRDSDTQYF
CDR3 DNA: TGCGCCAGCAGCACCCGGGACAGTGATACGCAGTATTTT
V gene: TRBV5-1
J gene: TRBJ2-3
D gene: TRBD1
clone size: NA

CDR3 protein: CASSPPAGGSYEQYF
CDR3 DNA: TGCGCCAGCAGCCCTCCAGCGGGGGGATCCTACGAGCAGTACTTC
V gene: TRBV5-1
J gene: TRBJ2-7
D gene: TRBD2
clone size: NA

CDR3 protein: CASSQAASNSPLHF
CDR3 DNA: TGTGCCAGCAGCCAGGCAGCGTCTAATTCACCCCTCCACTTT
V gene: TRBV3-1/TRBV3-2
J gene: TRBJ1-6
D gene: NA
clone size: NA

CDR3 protein: CASSLGGGQNTGELFF
CDR3 DNA: TGTGCCAGCAGCTTAGGCGGCGGGCAGAACACCGGGGAGCTGTTTTTT
V gene: TRBV7-2
J gene: TRBJ2-2
D gene: NA
clone size: NA

CDR3 protein: CASSFGTANSPLHF
CDR3 DNA: TGTGCCAGCAGCTTTGGGACAGCCAATTCACCCCTCCACTTT
V gene: TRBV7-9
J gene: TRBJ1-6
D gene: TRBD1
clone size: NA

CDR3 protein: CASSRELAGSQGYSNEQFF
CDR3 DNA: TGTGCCAGCAGCCGAGAACTAGCGGGGTCGCAGGGATACAGCAATGAGCAGTTCTTC
V gene: TRBV3-1/TRBV3-2
J gene: TRBJ2-1
D gene: TRBD2
clone size: NA

CDR3 protein: CASSFGTRVEQFF
CDR3 DNA: TGTGCCAGCAGCTTCGGGACTAGGGTTGAGCAGTTCTTC
V gene: TRBV7-2
J gene: TRBJ2-1
D gene: TRBD2
clone size: NA

CDR3 protein: CASSPEKRGRRSSVNYGYTF
CDR3 DNA: TGTGCCAGCAGTCCAGAAAAAAGGGGGAGACGGAGCTCCGTTAACTATGGCTACACCTTC
V gene: TRBV27
J gene: TRBJ1-2
D gene: NA
clone size: NA

CDR3 protein: CASSSSSRGEQYF
CDR3 DNA: TGTGCCAGCAGTTCCTCCTCCAGGGGCGAGCAGTACTTC
V gene: TRBV6-2/TRBV6-3
J gene: TRBJ2-7
D gene: NA
clone size: NA

CDR3 protein: CAWSVKGGPNQPQHF
CDR3 DNA: TGTGCCTGGAGTGTGAAGGGAGGCCCCAATCAGCCCCAGCATTTT
V gene: TRBV30
J gene: TRBJ1-5
D gene: NA
clone size: NA

CDR3 protein: CASSPLGQTFQETQYF
CDR3 DNA: TGTGCCAGCTCACCGCTGGGACAGACTTTCCAAGAGACCCAGTACTTC
V gene: TRBV18
J gene: TRBJ2-5
D gene: TRBD1
clone size: NA

CDR3 protein: CASSEGSGGSYGYTF
CDR3 DNA: TGTGCCAGCAGTGAAGGATCCGGGGGGTCCTATGGCTACACCTTC
V gene: TRBV6-1
J gene: TRBJ1-2
D gene: NA
clone size: NA

CDR3 protein: CASSMGGNQPQHF
CDR3 DNA: TGTGCCAGTAGTATGGGAGGCAATCAGCCCCAGCATTTT
V gene: TRBV19
J gene: TRBJ1-5
D gene: NA
clone size: NA

CDR3 protein: CASSPRVTGGEQYF
CDR3 DNA: TGTGCCAGCAGCCCCCGCGTAACAGGGGGCGAGCAGTACTTC
V gene: TRBV5-5
J gene: TRBJ2-7
D gene: TRBD1
clone size: NA

CDR3 protein: CASGGSYNEQFF
CDR3 DNA: TGTGCCAGTGGGGGGTCCTACAATGAGCAGTTCTTC
V gene: TRBV30
J gene: TRBJ2-1
D gene: NA
clone size: NA

CDR3 protein: CASSLGGTVSYEQYF
CDR3 DNA: TGTGCCAGCAGTTTAGGCGGGACTGTTTCCTACGAGCAGTACTTC
V gene: TRBV28
J gene: TRBJ2-7
D gene: NA
clone size: NA

CDR3 protein: CASSPGTGGNQPQHF
CDR3 DNA: TGTGCCAGCAGCCCCGGGACAGGGGGCAATCAGCCCCAGCATTTT
V gene: TRBV2
J gene: TRBJ1-5
D gene: TRBD1
clone size: NA

CDR3 protein: CASSSSGGAETQYF
CDR3 DNA: TGTGCCAGCAGTTCCTCGGGAGGCGCGGAGACCCAGTACTTC
V gene: TRBV28
J gene: TRBJ2-5
D gene: TRBD2
clone size: NA

CDR3 protein: CASSQDRGSTEAFF
CDR3 DNA: TGTGCCAGCAGTCAGGACAGGGGAAGCACTGAAGCTTTCTTT
V gene: TRBV5-4
J gene: TRBJ1-1
D gene: TRBD1
clone size: NA

CDR3 protein: CASSANSGGLGEQYF
CDR3 DNA: TGTGCCAGCAGTGCCAATAGCGGGGGGCTGGGGGAGCAGTACTTC
V gene: TRBV27
J gene: TRBJ2-7
D gene: TRBD2
clone size: NA

CDR3 protein: CASSLKGQPPVEQFF
CDR3 DNA: TGCGCCAGCAGCTTAAAGGGGCAACCGCCCGTTGAGCAGTTCTTC
V gene: TRBV5-1
J gene: TRBJ2-1
D gene: NA
clone size: NA

CDR3 protein: CASSQGTGGISYNSPLHF
CDR3 DNA: TGTGCCAGCAGCCAAGGGACAGGGGGTATATCCTATAATTCACCCCTCCACTTT
V gene: TRBV14
J gene: TRBJ1-6
D gene: TRBD1
clone size: NA

CDR3 protein: CSAGASGYTF
CDR3 DNA: TGCAGTGCTGGAGCGAGTGGCTACACCTTC
V gene: TRBV20-1
J gene: TRBJ1-2
D gene: NA
clone size: NA

CDR3 protein: CASSQGGVLGDTQYF
CDR3 DNA: TGTGCCAGCAGCCAAGGGGGGGTTCTAGGAGATACGCAGTATTTT
V gene: TRBV4-2
J gene: TRBJ2-3
D gene: NA
clone size: NA

CDR3 protein: CATSERDRGDQPQHF
CDR3 DNA: TGTGCCACCAGTGAGCGGGACAGGGGGGATCAGCCCCAGCATTTT
V gene: TRBV24-1
J gene: TRBJ1-5
D gene: TRBD1
clone size: once

CDR3 protein: CSGTGVEGYTF
CDR3 DNA: TGCAGCGGAACAGGGGTAGAGGGCTACACCTTC
V gene: TRBV29-1
J gene: TRBJ1-2
D gene: TRBD1
clone size: NA

CDR3 protein: CASSQQIAGGTETQYF
CDR3 DNA: TGTGCCAGCAGCCAACAGATAGCGGGGGGCACAGAGACCCAGTACTTC
V gene: TRBV4-2
J gene: TRBJ2-5
D gene: TRBD2
clone size: NA

CDR3 protein: CASSAPGQNLRNTEAFF
CDR3 DNA: TGTGCCAGCAGCGCACCGGGACAGAATTTAAGGAACACTGAAGCTTTCTTT
V gene: TRBV7-8
J gene: TRBJ1-1
D gene: TRBD1
clone size: NA

CDR3 protein: CAISESIRSKGYTF
CDR3 DNA: TGTGCCATCAGTGAGTCGATCCGGAGCAAAGGCTACACCTTC
V gene: TRBV10-3
J gene: TRBJ1-2
D gene: NA
clone size: NA